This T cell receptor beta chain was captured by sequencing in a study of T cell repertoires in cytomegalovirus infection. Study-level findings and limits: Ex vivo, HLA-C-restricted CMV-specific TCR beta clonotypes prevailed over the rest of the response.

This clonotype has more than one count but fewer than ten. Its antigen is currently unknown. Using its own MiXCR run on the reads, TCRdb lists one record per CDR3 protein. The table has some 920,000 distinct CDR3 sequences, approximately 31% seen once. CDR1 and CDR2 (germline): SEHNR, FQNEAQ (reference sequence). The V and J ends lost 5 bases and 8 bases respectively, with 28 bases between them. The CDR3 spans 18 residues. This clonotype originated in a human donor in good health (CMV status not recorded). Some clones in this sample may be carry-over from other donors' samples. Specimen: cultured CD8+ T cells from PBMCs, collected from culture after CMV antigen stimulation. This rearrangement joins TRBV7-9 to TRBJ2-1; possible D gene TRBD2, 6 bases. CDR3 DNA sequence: TGTGCCAGCAGCGGGCGACTTCTGCGGGGAGACTCGGGGGATGAGCAGTTCTTC. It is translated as CASSGRLLRGDSGDEQFF.